This T cell receptor beta chain was recorded in a study of CD8+ T cells in alopecia areata. Study-level results: Researchers report lesional scalp, most notably alopecia totalis/universalis, outstripped normal scalp in clonality. Sequence data from scalp samples additionally include resident alphabeta T cells of normal skin.

Note on this clone: Its antigen remains unknown. Mouse gene names and germline throughout.

Cell sorting was performed on pooled cutaneous lymph node cells with CD4, CD8alpha, NKG2D, NKG2ACE and other markers. After isolation, RNA underwent reverse transcription to generate cDNA as the sequencing template. The protocol was immunoSEQ multiplex PCR, while the TCRdb copy is restricted to in-frame clones and leaves out a portion. The data list about 270,000 clones, none observed once; less than 1.5% falls to the top ten. Sequenced sample: CD4+ T cells sorted from a lymph node. The TCR was taken from a C3H/HeJ mouse with alopecia areata. Strain MHC haplotype: H2-k.

The CDR3 bases that were read are TGTGCTAGCACTGGGGGAAACACCGGG. This codes for CASTGGNTG. The whole CDR3 protein reads CASTGGNTGQLYF. The chain links TRBV29 to TRBJ2-2; 7 bases are shared with TRBD2. From the germline J gene comes the end of the CDR3, since the read stops 4 residues before it. This CDR3 spans 13 amino acids. The germline V gene encodes CDR1 MSHET and CDR2 SYDVDS. Trimming removed 7 bases from V and 1 base from J; junction bases left unmatched: 0.